This TCR beta chain emerged from a study of cytomegalovirus exposure and HLA in healthy donors (dated by TCRdb to the late 2010s). About the study as a whole: According to an earlier analysis of a few hundred of the donors, roughly 180 million T cells yielded 117 million unique TCR beta sequences and 276 Gb of sequence data. Of the 398 genotyped donors, approximately 83% fell in the genetic ancestry cluster associated with self-reported Caucasian donors. In addition to the first cohort of several hundred subjects, a separate validation cohort of 120 different subjects was used. HLA typing covered class I and class II loci at four-digit resolution. Among 398 genotyped donors of the cohort, an average of approximately 240,000 unique TCR beta nucleotide sequences were sequenced per donor, roughly a sixth of them non-productive. A later genetic analysis used genome-wide SNP genotypes for about 65% of the roughly 670 donors, treating that subset as a discovery cohort. Approximately 310 gigabases of sequencing data and around 87 million unique TCR sequences were included in an early release covering roughly 600 HLA-typed donors. The T cell repertoires of some 700 subjects were profiled by immunosequencing and related to cytomegalovirus serostatus. The later analysis used no new phenotypic data to find candidate immune exposures, relying instead on TCR beta sequences and their occurrence across donors. Donor age, sex, ethnicity and CMV serostatus were compiled together with the repertoire data. Every repertoire in the discovery cohort had been generated on one and the same sequencing platform. Because of strong linkage in the cohort, 4 to 6 DR-DQ haplotypes were treated as single units for association and clustering. Typing coverage differed by locus: A, B, C, DRB1 and DQB1 were typed in roughly 620-640 donors, DQA1 in approximately 520, DPA1 in some 610, and DPB1 in 400 to 480. To predict cytomegalovirus infection status, the study combined high-throughput TCR immunosequencing, statistical association of individual TCRs with disease status, and machine learning. In an earlier analysis of a few hundred of the donors, high-throughput TCR beta sequencing was used to judge whether each TCR beta V gene segment behaved as functional or pseudogenic. The aim of the study was to test whether cataloging public T cell receptors could identify signatures of past pathogen exposure. To study patterns of TCR occurrence, a later analysis re-analyzed previously published TCR beta repertoires from 666 donors and added high-resolution HLA genotyping. Results the study describes overall, beyond this receptor: A later analysis associated 15,000 to 20,000 TCR beta sequences with specific HLA alleles at a false discovery rate of 0.05. Strong co-occurrence of HLA alleles, especially DR and DQ, made assigning TCR associations to individual alleles difficult. A further reported finding was that TCR beta sequences accurately predicted the HLA-A and HLA-B alleles for most subjects in the first cohort. HLA typing was unavailable for some donors at each locus, so association tests used only the typed subset. Over 15 rarely observed V segments, including chromosome 9 orphons, were excluded from the earlier analysis of almost 600 of the donors because counts were too low. V-gene and J-gene trimming of TCR beta chains was associated with a missense DCLRE1C variant in a later genetic analysis, and the association was replicated in an independent cohort. The study gave a list of 150 to 200 TCR beta chains associated with cytomegalovirus. A later genetic analysis reported fewer N-insertions in productive TCRs among donors in an Asian-associated ancestry cluster than the roughly 620-donor mean. Presence/absence analyses assumed roughly uniform sequencing depth across donors, an assumption that may not hold. Cytomegalovirus status was reported to be diagnosed by the classifier with high specificity and sensitivity in both the original and validation cohorts. Correlated functional status among segregating V segments might reflect linkage disequilibrium, but an unknown experimental factor could not be ruled out. The cohort was sequenced for TCR beta chains only, and without alpha or paired-chain data the features that could be detected were limited. In vitro tests confirmed that a few of the cytomegalovirus-associated TCR beta chains recognize cytomegalovirus antigens. In an earlier analysis of some 500 of the donors, most TCR beta V segments were observed in productive rearrangements about 90% or about 30% of the time, broadly matching IMGT annotations. For the cohort, immune exposure information was limited to CMV serostatus. In a later analysis, HLA-associated TCR beta chains were found to be more clonally expanded and to have lower generation probabilities than equally common non-associated chains. According to a later analysis, parvovirus B19, influenza, CMV and Epstein-Barr virus appeared linked to several top co-occurrence clusters. In a later analysis, the rate of TCR association differed among HLA loci, with DRB1 alleles having the most associated TCRs and HLA-C alleles having the fewest. Some IMGT-functional V segments, including TRBV6-2 and TRBV6-3, could not be told apart with the 87-base-pair reads, so those segments were excluded. Most CMV-associated TCR beta chains appeared to be HLA-restricted in a later analysis, and the HLA associations seemed to be driven largely by CMV exposure. The authors suggested that the approach could potentially be extended to other disease states and immunological phenotypes. Most TCR sequences were observed very rarely across donors, whereas some public TCRs were present in many individuals. A cluster of highly shared sequence variants was judged likely to represent a technical artifact of the sequencing pipeline.

The library was made by the immunoSEQ multiplex PCR assay. For the multiplex PCR, a mixture combining 60 forward primers for TCR Vbeta segments and 13 reverse primers for TCR Jbeta segments was used. The CDR3 region of rearranged TCR beta genes was amplified from genomic DNA by a multiplex PCR assay. The Illumina HiSeq System was used to sequence the amplified TCR beta libraries as 87-base-pair reads. The study's own analysis went as follows. A later analysis counted approximately 74 million unique TCR beta chains across the 666 repertoires, and 10 million to 12 million of these chains were shared by at least two donors. Raw reads were error-corrected and collapsed into unique sequences with a nearest-neighbor algorithm that merged closely related sequences to remove PCR and sequencing errors. Alignment of CDR3 sequences to IMGT reference sequences was used to assign V, D and J gene segments. For a sequence to be retained, a match of at least six nucleotides was required to both a V gene segment and a J gene segment. A rearrangement counted as productive if the CDR3 had no stop codons and remained in frame with V and J, and every other rearrangement counted as non-productive. CDR3 was defined by IMGT convention, running from the second conserved V-encoded cysteine to the conserved J-encoded phenylalanine. The earlier analysis of about 590 of the donors excluded sequences that lacked an unambiguous match to a single V gene segment. An earlier analysis of 587 of the donors classified V segments as functional when productive rearrangements were above 56.7% and as segregating when the standard deviation between donors was above 5%. To diagnose cytomegalovirus status from the catalog of TCR beta chain sequences, a statistical classification framework was built. V and J gene assignment, in a later analysis, came from comparing TCR nucleotide sequences with IMGT/GENE-DB human TR gene sequences. A later analysis assigned CDR3 sequences and most-parsimonious VDJ recombination scenarios with the TCRdist pipeline. In a later analysis, each TCR beta chain was defined by its CDR3 amino acid sequence together with its V-gene family, and reads lacking a unique V-gene family were excluded. To address suspected cross-contamination and a sequencing artifact, a later analysis removed some 620 highly shared, low-generation-probability nucleotide sequences. In a later analysis, a clonal expansion index for each public chain was calculated from normalized within-repertoire ranks of inferred template counts. A later analysis computed generation probabilities with a VDJ recombination model fitted to out-of-frame rearrangements, and checked the results against IGoR. In a later analysis, TCR-TCR, TCR-HLA and TCR-CMV co-occurrence was scored with hypergeometric tests, and a repertoire-size bias correction was applied to TCR pairs. A later analysis estimated false discovery rates by permuting HLA or CMV assignments 20 times. A later analysis grouped co-occurring TCRs with DBSCAN, adding TCRdist sequence similarity when clustering within HLA-allele-positive subsets. Repertoires with fewer than 30,000 or more than 120,000 public chains, plus five repertoires with anomalous nucleotide sharing, were excluded from co-occurrence clustering. Held by TCRdb, this immuneACCESS table contains in-frame sequences only and omits some clones. Under half of the omission traces to an unresolved V gene where checked; the cause of the rest is unknown. The DNA gave D and trimming, while V, J and clone size come from that table. For this sample the table gives approximately 110,000 clones, of which around 78% were detected only once. Approximately 3.8% of the sample is taken by the ten largest.

CDR1 and CDR2 are drawn from the germline V gene (reference sequence): LNHDA, SQIVND. From cysteine to phenylalanine, the CDR3 is 15 amino acids long. Kept here is only the CDR3 DNA, which spans 45 bases and is read in frame from base 1. The cohort comprised some 680 healthy bone marrow donors. At the time of sampling, every cohort member was nominally healthy, though immune exposures that went unrecorded were likely present. The donor was CMV seronegative and was included in the group of approximately 350 seronegative cohort members. Each donor provided a peripheral blood sample, and peripheral blood mononuclear cells were used for TCR beta sequencing. Genomic DNA extraction from the blood cell samples was performed with the Qiagen DNeasy Blood Extraction Kit. A remark on this clone: Its antigen target is currently unknown. No quality values exist for individual bases; no much larger clone is one base distant.

The chain was built from TRBV19 and TRBJ2-5; the D gene is perhaps TRBD2, from 6 matching bases. The end of the DNA is better explained by TRBJ2-7, so the J call may be wrong. This clonotype was sampled from a man aged 35 to 55 in good health and CMV-seronegative. Sequencing was performed on PBMCs. The CDR3 corresponds to CASRAGTVSSYEQYF. The nucleotide sequence is TGTGCCAGTAGGGCGGGGACTGTCAGCTCCTACGAGCAGTACTTC.